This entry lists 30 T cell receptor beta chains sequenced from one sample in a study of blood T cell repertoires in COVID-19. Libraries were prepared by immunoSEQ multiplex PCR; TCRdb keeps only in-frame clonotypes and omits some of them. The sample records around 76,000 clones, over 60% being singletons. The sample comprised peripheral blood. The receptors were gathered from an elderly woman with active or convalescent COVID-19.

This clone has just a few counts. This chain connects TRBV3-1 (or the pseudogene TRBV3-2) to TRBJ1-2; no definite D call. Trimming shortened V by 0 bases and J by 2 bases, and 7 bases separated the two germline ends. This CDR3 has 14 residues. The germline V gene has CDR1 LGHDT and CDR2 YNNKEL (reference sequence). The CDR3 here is CASSQDPGNYGYTF. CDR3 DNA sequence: TGTGCCAGCAGCCAAGATCCAGGCAACTATGGCTACACCTTC.

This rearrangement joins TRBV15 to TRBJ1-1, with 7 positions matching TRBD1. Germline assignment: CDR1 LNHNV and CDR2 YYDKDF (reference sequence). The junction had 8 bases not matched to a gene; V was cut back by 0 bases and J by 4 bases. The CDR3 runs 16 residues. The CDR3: CATSRDPTGVGTEAFF. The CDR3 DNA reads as TGTGCCACCAGCAGAGATCCCACAGGGGTGGGCACTGAAGCTTTCTTT. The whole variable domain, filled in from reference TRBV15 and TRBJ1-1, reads DAMVIQNPRYQVTQFGKPVTLSCSQTLNHNVMYWYQQKSSQAPKLLFHYYDKDFNNEADTPDNFQSRRPNTSFCFLDIRSPGLGDTAMYLCATSRDPTGVGTEAFFGQGTRLTVV.

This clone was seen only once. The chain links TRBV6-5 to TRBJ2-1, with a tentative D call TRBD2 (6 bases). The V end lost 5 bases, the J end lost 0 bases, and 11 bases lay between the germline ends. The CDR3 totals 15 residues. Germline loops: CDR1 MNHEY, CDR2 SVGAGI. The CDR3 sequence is CASSPVRGSYNEQFF. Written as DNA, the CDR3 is TGTGCCAGCAGTCCGGTGCGGGGCTCCTACAATGAGCAGTTCTTC.

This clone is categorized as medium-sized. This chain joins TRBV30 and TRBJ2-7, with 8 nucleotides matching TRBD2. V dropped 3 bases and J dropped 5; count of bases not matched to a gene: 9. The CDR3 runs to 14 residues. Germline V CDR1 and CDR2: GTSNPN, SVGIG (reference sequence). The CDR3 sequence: CAWRSSGEWDEQYF. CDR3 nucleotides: TGTGCCTGGAGAAGTAGCGGGGAATGGGACGAGCAGTACTTC.

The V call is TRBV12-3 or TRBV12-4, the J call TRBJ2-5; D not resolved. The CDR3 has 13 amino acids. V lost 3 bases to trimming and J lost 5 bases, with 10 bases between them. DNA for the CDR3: TGTGCCAGCAGTTTGGTCGCCCGGGAGACCCAGTACTTC. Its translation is CASSLVARETQYF.

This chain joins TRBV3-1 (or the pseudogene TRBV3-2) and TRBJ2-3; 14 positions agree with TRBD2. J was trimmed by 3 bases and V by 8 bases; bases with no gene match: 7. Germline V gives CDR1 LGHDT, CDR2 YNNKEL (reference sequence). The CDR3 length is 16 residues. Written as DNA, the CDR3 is TGTGCCAGCCGTAGGACTAGCGGGGGGTTTACAGATACGCAGTATTTT. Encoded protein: CASRRTSGGFTDTQYF.

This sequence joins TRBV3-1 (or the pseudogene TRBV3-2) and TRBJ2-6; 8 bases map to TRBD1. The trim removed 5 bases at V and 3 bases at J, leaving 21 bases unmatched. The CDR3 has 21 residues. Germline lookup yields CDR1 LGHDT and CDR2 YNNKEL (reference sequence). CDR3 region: CASSTRGTGCQAVSGANVLTF. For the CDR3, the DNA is TGTGCCAGCAGCACCCGAGGGACAGGCTGCCAGGCAGTGAGTGGGGCCAACGTCCTGACTTTC.

The chain's CDR3 is CASSLMGSVNTEAFF. The CDR3 coding sequence is TGCGCCAGCAGCCTGATGGGCTCCGTGAACACTGAAGCTTTCTTT. The V and J genes are TRBV4-1 and TRBJ1-1; unclear D gene. This CDR3 contains 15 residues. CDR1 is MGHRA, CDR2 YSYEKL, per germline. Trimming removed 4 bases at V and 0 bases at J, with 12 bases between.

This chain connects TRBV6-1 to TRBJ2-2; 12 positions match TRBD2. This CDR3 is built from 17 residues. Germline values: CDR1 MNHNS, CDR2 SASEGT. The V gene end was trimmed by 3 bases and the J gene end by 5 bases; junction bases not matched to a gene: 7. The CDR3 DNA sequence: TGTGCCAGCAGTGAGACTAGCGGGGGAGTCGGTACCGGGGAGCTGTTTTTT. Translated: CASSETSGGVGTGELFF.

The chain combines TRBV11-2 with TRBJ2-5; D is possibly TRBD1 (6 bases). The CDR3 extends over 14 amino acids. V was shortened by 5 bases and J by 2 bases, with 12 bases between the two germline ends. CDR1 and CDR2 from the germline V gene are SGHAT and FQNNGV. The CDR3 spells CASSPGQPQETQYF. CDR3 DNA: TGTGCCAGCAGCCCCGGACAGCCACAAGAGACCCAGTACTTC. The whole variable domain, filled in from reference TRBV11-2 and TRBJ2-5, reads EAGVAQSPRYKIIEKRQSVAFWCNPISGHATLYWYQQILGQGPKLLIQFQNNGVVDDSQLPKDRFSAERLKGVDSTLKIQPAKLEDSAVYLCASSPGQPQETQYFGPGTRLLVL.

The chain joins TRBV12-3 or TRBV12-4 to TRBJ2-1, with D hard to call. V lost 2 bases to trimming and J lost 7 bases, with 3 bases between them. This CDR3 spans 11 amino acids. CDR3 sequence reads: CASSLTNEQFF. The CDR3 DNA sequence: TGTGCCAGCAGTTTAACTAATGAGCAGTTCTTC.

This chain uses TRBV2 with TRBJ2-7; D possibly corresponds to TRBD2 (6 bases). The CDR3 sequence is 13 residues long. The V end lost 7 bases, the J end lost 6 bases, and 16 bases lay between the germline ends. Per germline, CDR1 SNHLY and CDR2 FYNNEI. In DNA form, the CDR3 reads TGTGCCAGCACTAGAGATCCGGAGGGCGAGCAGTACTTC. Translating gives CASTRDPEGEQYF.

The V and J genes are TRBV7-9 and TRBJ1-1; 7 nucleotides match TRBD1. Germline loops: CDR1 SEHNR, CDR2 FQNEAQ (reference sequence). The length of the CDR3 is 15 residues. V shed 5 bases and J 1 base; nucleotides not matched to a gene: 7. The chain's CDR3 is CASSRRQGRNTEAFF. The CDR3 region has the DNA TGTGCCAGCAGCAGGCGACAGGGACGGAACACTGAAGCTTTCTTT.

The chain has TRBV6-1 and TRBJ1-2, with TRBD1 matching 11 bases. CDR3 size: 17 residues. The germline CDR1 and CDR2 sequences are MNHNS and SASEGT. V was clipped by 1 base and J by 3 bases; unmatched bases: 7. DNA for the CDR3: TGTGCCAGCAGTGAAGGGGGGACAGGGGGTTTCTACTATGGCTACACCTTC. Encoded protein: CASSEGGTGGFYYGYTF.

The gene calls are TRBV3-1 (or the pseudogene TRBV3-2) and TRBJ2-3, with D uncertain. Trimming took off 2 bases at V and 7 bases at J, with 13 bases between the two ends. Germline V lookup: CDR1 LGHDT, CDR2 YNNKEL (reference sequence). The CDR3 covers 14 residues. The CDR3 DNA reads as TGTGCCAGCAGCCAACGCGGAAATATTAATACGCAGTATTTT. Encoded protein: CASSQRGNINTQYF.

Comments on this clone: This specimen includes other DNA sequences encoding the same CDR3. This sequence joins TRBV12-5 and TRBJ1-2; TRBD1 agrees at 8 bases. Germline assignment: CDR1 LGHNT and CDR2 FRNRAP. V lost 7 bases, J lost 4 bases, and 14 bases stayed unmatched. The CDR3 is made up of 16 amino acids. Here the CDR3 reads CASVANPGTGGYGYTF. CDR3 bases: TGTGCTAGTGTTGCAAATCCCGGGACAGGCGGCTATGGCTACACCTTC.

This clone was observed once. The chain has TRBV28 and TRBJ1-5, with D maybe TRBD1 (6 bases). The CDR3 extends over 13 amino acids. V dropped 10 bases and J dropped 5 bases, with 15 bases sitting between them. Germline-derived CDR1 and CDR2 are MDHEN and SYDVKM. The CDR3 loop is CATWLQGDQPQHF. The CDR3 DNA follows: TGTGCCACCTGGCTACAGGGTGATCAGCCCCAGCATTTT.

CDR3: CSVGTVGDTQYF. DNA for the CDR3: TGCAGCGTCGGGACAGTAGGAGATACGCAGTATTTT. J is TRBJ2-3 and V is TRBV29-1; 7 bases agree with TRBD1. CDR3 length equals 12 residues. In germline, CDR1 is SQVTM, CDR2 ANQGSEA. V shed 6 bases, J shed 5 bases, and the junction held 5 bases outside the gene matches.

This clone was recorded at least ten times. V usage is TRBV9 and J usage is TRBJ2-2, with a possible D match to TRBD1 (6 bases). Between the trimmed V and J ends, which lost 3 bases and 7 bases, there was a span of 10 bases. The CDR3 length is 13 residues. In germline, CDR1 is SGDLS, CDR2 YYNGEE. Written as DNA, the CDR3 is TGTGCCAGCAGCGGCAGGGGCATCGGGGAGCTGTTTTTT. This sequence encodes CASSGRGIGELFF. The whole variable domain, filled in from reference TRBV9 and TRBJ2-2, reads DSGVTQTPKHLITATGQRVTLRCSPRSGDLSVYWYQQSLDQGLQFLIQYYNGEERAKGNILERFSAQQFPDLHSELNLSSLELGDSALYFCASSGRGIGELFFGEGSRLTVL.

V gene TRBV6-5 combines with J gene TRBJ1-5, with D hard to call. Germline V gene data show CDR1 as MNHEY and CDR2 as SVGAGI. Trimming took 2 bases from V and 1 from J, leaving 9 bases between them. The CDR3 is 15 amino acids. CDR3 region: CASSYGPGSNQPQHF. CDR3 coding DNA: TGTGCCAGCAGTTACGGTCCGGGGAGCAATCAGCCCCAGCATTTT.

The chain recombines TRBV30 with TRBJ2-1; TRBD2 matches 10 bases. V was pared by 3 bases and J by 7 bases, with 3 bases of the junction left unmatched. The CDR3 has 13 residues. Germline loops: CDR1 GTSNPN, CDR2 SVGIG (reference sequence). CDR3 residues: CAWRLAGVNEQFF. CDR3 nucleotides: TGTGCCTGGAGGCTAGCGGGGGTGAATGAGCAGTTCTTC.

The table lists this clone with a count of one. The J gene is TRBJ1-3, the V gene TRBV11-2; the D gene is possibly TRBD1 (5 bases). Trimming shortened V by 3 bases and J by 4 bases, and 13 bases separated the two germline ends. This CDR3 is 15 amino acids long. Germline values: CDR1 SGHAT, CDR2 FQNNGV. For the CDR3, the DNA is TGTGCCAGCAGCTTTCAGGGTGTGATCGGAAACACCATATATTTT. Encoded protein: CASSFQGVIGNTIYF.

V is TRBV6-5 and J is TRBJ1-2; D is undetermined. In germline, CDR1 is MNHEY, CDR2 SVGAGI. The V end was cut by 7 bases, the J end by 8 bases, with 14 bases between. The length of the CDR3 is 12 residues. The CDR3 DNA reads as TGTGCCAGCACATCGGGGTGGCAAGGCTACACCTTC. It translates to CASTSGWQGYTF.

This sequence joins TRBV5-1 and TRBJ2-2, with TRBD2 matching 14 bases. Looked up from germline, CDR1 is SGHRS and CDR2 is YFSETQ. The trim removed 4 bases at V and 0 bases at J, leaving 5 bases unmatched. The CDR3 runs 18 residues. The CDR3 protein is CASSPRTSGGSNTGELFF. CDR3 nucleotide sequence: TGCGCCAGCAGCCCCCGGACTAGCGGGGGGTCGAACACCGGGGAGCTGTTTTTT. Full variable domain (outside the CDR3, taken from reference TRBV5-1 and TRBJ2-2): KAGVTQTPRYLIKTRGQQVTLSCSPISGHRSVSWYQQTPGQGLQFLFEYFSETQRNKGNFPGRFSGRQFSNSRSEMNVSTLELGDSALYLCASSPRTSGGSNTGELFFGEGSRLTVL.

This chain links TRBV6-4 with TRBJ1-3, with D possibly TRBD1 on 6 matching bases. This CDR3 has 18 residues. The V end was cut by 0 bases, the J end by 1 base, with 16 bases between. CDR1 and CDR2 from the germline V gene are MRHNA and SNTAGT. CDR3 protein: CASSDSKPGVVSGNTIYF. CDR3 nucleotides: TGTGCCAGCAGTGACTCGAAGCCAGGGGTCGTTTCTGGAAACACCATATATTTT.

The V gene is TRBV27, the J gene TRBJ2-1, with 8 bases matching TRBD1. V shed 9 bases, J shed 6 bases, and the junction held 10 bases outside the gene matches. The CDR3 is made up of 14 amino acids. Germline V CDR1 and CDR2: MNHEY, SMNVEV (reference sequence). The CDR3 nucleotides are TGTGCCAGTTGCCGGGACAGGACCTCCAATGAGCAGTTCTTC. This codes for CASCRDRTSNEQFF.

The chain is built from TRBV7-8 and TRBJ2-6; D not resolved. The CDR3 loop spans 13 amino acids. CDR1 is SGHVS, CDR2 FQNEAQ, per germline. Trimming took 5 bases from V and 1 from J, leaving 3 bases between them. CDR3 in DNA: TGTGCCAGCAGCGAGTCTGGGGCCAACGTCCTGACTTTC. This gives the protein CASSESGANVLTF.

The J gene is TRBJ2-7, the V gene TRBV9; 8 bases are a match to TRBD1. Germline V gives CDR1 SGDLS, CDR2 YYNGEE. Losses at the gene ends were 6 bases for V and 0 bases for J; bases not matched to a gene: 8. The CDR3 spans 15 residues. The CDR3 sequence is CASNPRGQSSYEQYF. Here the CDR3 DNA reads TGTGCCAGCAACCCCAGGGGGCAAAGCTCCTACGAGCAGTACTTC.

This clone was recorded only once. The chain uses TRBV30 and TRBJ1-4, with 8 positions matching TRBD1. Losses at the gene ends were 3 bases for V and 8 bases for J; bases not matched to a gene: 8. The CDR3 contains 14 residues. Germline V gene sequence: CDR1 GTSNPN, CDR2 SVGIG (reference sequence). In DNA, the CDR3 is TGTGCCTGGAGGAAGACAGGGGAGGGGGAAAAACTGTTTTTT. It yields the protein CAWRKTGEGEKLFF.

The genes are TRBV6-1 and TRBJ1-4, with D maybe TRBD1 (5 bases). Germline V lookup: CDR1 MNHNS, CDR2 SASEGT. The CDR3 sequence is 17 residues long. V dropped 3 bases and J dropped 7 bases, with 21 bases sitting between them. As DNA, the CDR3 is TGTGCCAGCAGTGATGGAAACGGATGGGCAGGGCGTGAAAAACTGTTTTTT. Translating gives CASSDGNGWAGREKLFF.